The 18 T cell receptor beta chains presented below share a single source sample, sequenced in a study of metastatic and nonmetastatic thyroid tumors. Every patient was untreated before thyroid surgery. MiXCR reprocessed the PCR reads for TCRdb. The repertoire holds about 90,000 clones, over 8.5% seen once, with around 8.8% in the top ten. The sequencing input was blood. The receptors stem from a female donor with papillary thyroid cancer or a benign thyroid nodule (not recorded which). Some clones in this sample may be carry-over from other donors' samples.

This clone has ten or more counts. V usage is TRBV3-1 and J usage is TRBJ2-2; D call uncertain. CDR1 is LGHDT, CDR2 YNNKEL, per germline (reference sequence). V was shortened by 4 bases and J by 8 bases, with 5 bases between the two germline ends. This CDR3 region has 11 residues. DNA of the CDR3: TGTGCCAGCAGCCTCCAAGGGGAGCTGTTTTTT. This codes for CASSLQGELFF.

The table lists this clone with many counts. The gene calls are TRBV5-1 and TRBJ1-1, with TRBD1 matching 7 bases. Losses at the gene ends were 4 bases for V and 1 base for J; bases not matched to a gene: 4. The CDR3 sequence is 14 residues long. CDR1 and CDR2 from the germline V gene are SGHRS and YFSETQ. DNA of the CDR3: TGCGCCAGCAGCCCCTGGGACAGGAACACTGAAGCTTTCTTT. Amino acid sequence: CASSPWDRNTEAFF.

This clone has ten or more counts. The sample has other DNA sequences that encode this CDR3 too. The rearrangement uses TRBV28 and TRBJ2-5; 8 bases are shared with TRBD1. This CDR3 is 14 amino acids long. The V gene's germline CDR1 is MDHEN and CDR2 SYDVKM. V dropped 6 bases and J dropped 5; count of bases not matched to a gene: 8. The CDR3 protein is CASSTFQGAETQYF. As DNA, the CDR3 is TGTGCCAGCAGCACTTTCCAGGGGGCCGAGACCCAGTACTTC.

This clone has a handful of counts. The rearrangement links TRBV5-1 to TRBJ2-7, with D maybe TRBD2 (6 bases). Germline loops: CDR1 SGHRS, CDR2 YFSETQ. Trimming cost V 0 bases and J 5 bases, with 15 bases left between them. The CDR3 has 15 amino acids. The CDR3 protein is CASSLAKRGEDEQYF. The CDR3 nucleotides are TGCGCCAGCAGCTTGGCCAAGAGAGGGGAGGACGAGCAGTACTTC.

A few counts support this clone. Given a much more abundant clone one base away, this may be a read error. The rearrangement uses TRBV24-1 and TRBJ2-1, with D perhaps TRBD2 (7 bases). The CDR3 runs 15 residues. Germline loops: CDR1 KGHDR, CDR2 SFDVKD. The V end was cut by 9 bases, the J end by 5 bases, with 19 bases between. The CDR3 region is CATGEGGGGHNEQFF. Here the CDR3 DNA reads TGTGCCACCGGCGAAGGTGGGGGGGGCCACAATGAGCAGTTCTTC.

This clone has just a few counts. A read error may explain this, as a much larger clone is one base away. The chain joins TRBV24-1 to TRBJ1-5; a possible D gene is TRBD1 (5 bases). The CDR3 is made up of 14 amino acids. Germline V CDR1 and CDR2: KGHDR, SFDVKD. CDR3 coding DNA: TGTGCCACTACGGATGTTCAGGGCAATCATCCCCAGCATTTT. It codes for CATTDVQGNHPQHF.

This clone occurred many times. The chain recombines TRBV4-2 with TRBJ2-7; 9 bases fit TRBD2. V lost 1 base and J lost 5; bases outside the gene matches: 9. The CDR3 extends over 16 amino acids. In germline, CDR1 is LGHNA, CDR2 YNFKEQ. The CDR3 sequence: CASSQVPGGGADEQYF. In DNA, the CDR3 is TGTGCCAGCAGCCAAGTCCCCGGCGGGGGGGCGGACGAGCAGTACTTC.

The gene calls are TRBV9 and TRBJ2-7; tentatively, D is TRBD1 or TRBD2 (5 bases each). The germline V and J ends were trimmed by 2 bases and 2 bases, with 14 bases remaining between them. Germline V gene sequence: CDR1 SGDLS, CDR2 YYNGEE. The CDR3 consists of 15 residues. CDR3 loop: CASSVASGRPYEQYF. Here the CDR3 DNA reads TGTGCCAGCAGCGTGGCTTCGGGACGTCCCTACGAGCAGTACTTC.

By share of the sample, this clone is large. The genes are TRBV6-1 and TRBJ2-2, with D possibly TRBD1 on 5 matching bases. V gave up 4 bases and J gave up 3 bases, with 9 bases separating them. Looked up from germline, CDR1 is MNHNS and CDR2 is SASEGT. CDR3 length: 14 amino acids. The CDR3 DNA reads TGTGCCAGCAGTGTAATAGGGGACACCGGGGAGCTGTTTTTT. As protein: CASSVIGDTGELFF.

This clone has a count of ten or more. The chain has TRBV6-4 and TRBJ1-5; no definite D call. The germline V gene encodes CDR1 MRHNA and CDR2 SNTAGT. Trimming removed 4 bases from V and 1 base from J, with 5 bases in between. This CDR3 comprises 13 residues. The CDR3 sequence is CASSARSNQPQHF. CDR3 nucleotides: TGTGCCAGCAGTGCTAGGAGCAATCAGCCCCAGCATTTT.

Many counts were recorded for this clone. The chain joins TRBV10-2 to TRBJ2-1; TRBD2 is a possible D gene (5 bases). V shed 8 bases and J shed 6 bases, with 17 bases lying between them. Germline loops: CDR1 WSHSY, CDR2 SAAADI. The CDR3 runs to 14 residues. This chain's CDR3 is CASCREPLINEQFF. CDR3 DNA sequence: TGCGCCAGCTGCCGGGAACCTTTAATCAATGAGCAGTTCTTC.

Many counts were recorded for this clone. The chain employs TRBV19 and TRBJ1-1, with D perhaps matching TRBD1 (5 bases). Germline V lookup: CDR1 LNHDA, CDR2 SQIVND (reference sequence). This CDR3 has 12 residues. V was cut by 8 bases and J by 1 base, with 8 bases left in between. The CDR3 protein is CASSDRNTEAFF. The CDR3 DNA reads as TGTGCCAGTTCAGACAGGAACACTGAAGCTTTCTTT.

This clone occurred a few times. This chain joins TRBV19 and TRBJ1-5; 9 positions agree with TRBD1. This CDR3 spans 15 amino acids. Germline CDR1 is LNHDA and CDR2 is SQIVND (reference sequence). V shed 3 bases and J 2 bases; nucleotides not matched to a gene: 2. As DNA, the CDR3 is TGTGCCAGTAGTATCCGGGACAGGGGCAATCAGCCCCAGCATTTT. It yields the protein CASSIRDRGNQPQHF.

This clone was seen many times. A much larger clone is a single base away; this may be a read error. V usage is TRBV6-4 and J usage is TRBJ2-3; 9 positions agree with TRBD2. The CDR3 is 14 amino acids. The germline gives CDR1 MRHNA, CDR2 SNTAGT. V gave up 2 bases and J gave up 4 bases; unmatched junction bases: 1. CDR3 nucleotide sequence: TGTGCCAGCAGTGACGGCGGGGGGGCAGATACGCAGTATTTT. Residues: CASSDGGGADTQYF.

This clone has a count of ten or more. The genes are TRBV4-1 and TRBJ2-5, with TRBD1 matching 9 bases. Germline values: CDR1 MGHRA, CDR2 YSYEKL. V lost 3 bases and J lost 3; bases outside the gene matches: 2. This CDR3 contains 14 residues. The CDR3 region is CASSHRTGEETQYF. In nucleotides, the CDR3 is TGCGCCAGCAGCCACCGGACAGGGGAAGAGACCCAGTACTTC.

There are a few counts of this clone. The rearrangement joins TRBV20-1 to TRBJ1-2; 7 bases fit TRBD1. CDR3 size: 13 residues. Germline CDR1 reads DFQATT; CDR2 reads SNEGSKA (reference sequence). The V gene end was trimmed by 7 bases and the J gene end by 1 base; junction bases not matched to a gene: 6. CDR3 in amino acids: CSEWAGGNYGYTF. The CDR3 nucleotides are TGCAGTGAATGGGCAGGGGGTAACTATGGCTACACCTTC.

This clone was found many times. The rearrangement uses TRBV18 and TRBJ2-5; D gene unclear. The V and J ends lost 0 bases and 2 bases respectively, with 7 bases between them. In germline, CDR1 is KGHSH, CDR2 LQKENI. The CDR3 covers 14 residues. The DNA of the CDR3 is TGTGCCAGCTCACCACCGGTAGGACAAGAGACCCAGTACTTC. It yields the protein CASSPPVGQETQYF.

The V call is TRBV7-6, the J call TRBJ2-5, with 15 bases aligning to TRBD2. This CDR3 spans 15 amino acids. In germline, CDR1 is SGHVS, CDR2 FNYEAQ. The V segment lost 5 bases and the J segment 5 bases; nucleotides outside the gene matches: 3. CDR3 nucleotide sequence: TGTGCCAGCAGCGAAGGGACTAGCGGGGGGGAGACCCAGTACTTC. It encodes CASSEGTSGGETQYF.